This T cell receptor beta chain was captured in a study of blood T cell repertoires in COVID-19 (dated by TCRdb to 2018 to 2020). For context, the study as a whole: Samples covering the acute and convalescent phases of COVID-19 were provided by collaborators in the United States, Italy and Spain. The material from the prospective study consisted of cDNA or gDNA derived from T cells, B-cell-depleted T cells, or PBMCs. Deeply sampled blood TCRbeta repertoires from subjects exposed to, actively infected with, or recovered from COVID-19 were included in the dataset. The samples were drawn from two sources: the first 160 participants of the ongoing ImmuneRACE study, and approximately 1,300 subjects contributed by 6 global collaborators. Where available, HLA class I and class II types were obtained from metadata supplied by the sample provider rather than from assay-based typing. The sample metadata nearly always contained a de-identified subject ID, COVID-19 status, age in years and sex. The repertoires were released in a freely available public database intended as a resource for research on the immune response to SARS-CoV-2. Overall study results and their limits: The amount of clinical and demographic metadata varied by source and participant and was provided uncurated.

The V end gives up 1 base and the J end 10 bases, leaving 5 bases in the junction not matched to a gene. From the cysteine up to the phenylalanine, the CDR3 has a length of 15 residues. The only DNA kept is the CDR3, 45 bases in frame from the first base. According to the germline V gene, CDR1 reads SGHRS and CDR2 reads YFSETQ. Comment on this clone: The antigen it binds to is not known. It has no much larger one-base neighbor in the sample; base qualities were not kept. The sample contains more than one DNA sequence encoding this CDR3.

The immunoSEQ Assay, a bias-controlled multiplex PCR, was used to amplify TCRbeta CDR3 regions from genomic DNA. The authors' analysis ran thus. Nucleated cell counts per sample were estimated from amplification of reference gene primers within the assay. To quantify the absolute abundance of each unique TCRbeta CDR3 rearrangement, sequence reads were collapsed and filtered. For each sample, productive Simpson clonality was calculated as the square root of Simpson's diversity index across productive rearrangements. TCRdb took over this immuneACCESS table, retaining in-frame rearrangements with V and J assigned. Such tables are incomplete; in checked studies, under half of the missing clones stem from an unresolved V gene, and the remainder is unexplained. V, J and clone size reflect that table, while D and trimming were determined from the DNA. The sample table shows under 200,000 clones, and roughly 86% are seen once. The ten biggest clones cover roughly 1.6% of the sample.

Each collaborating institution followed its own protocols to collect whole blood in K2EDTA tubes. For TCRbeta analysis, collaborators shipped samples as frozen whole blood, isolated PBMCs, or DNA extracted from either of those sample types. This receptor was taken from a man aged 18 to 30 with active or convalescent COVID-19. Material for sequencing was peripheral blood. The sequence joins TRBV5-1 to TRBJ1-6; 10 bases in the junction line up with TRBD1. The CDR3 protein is CASSLSGQGRSPLHF. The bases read TGCGCCAGCAGCTTGTCGGGACAGGGGAGGTCACCCCTCCACTTT.